This T cell receptor beta chain comes out of a study of blood T cell repertoires in COVID-19. Overall study context: Sites across the United States, Italy and Spain contributed samples from acute and convalescent COVID-19. In each case, the material was cDNA or gDNA derived from T cells, B-cell-depleted T cells, or PBMCs.

A single count supports this clone. Between the trimmed V and J ends, which lost 7 bases and 2 bases, there was a span of 8 bases. The length of the CDR3 is 12 residues. CDR1 is SNHLY and CDR2 is FYNNEI in the germline V gene. Original analysis: Nucleated cell number was recorded as an estimate derived from reference gene primer amplification. Produced via immunoSEQ multiplex PCR; TCRdb's table is partial and in-frame only. D and trimming come from the DNA, and the V and J calls and clone size come from that table. The profile shows 150,000 to 200,000 clones, roughly 80% of them singletons. The sequenced material came from peripheral blood. The TCR comes from a young man with active or convalescent COVID-19. The J gene is TRBJ1-2, the V gene TRBV2, with D maybe TRBD1 (5 bases). The CDR3 is CASTRENYGYTF. The DNA of the CDR3 is TGTGCCAGCACCAGGGAAAACTATGGCTACACCTTC.